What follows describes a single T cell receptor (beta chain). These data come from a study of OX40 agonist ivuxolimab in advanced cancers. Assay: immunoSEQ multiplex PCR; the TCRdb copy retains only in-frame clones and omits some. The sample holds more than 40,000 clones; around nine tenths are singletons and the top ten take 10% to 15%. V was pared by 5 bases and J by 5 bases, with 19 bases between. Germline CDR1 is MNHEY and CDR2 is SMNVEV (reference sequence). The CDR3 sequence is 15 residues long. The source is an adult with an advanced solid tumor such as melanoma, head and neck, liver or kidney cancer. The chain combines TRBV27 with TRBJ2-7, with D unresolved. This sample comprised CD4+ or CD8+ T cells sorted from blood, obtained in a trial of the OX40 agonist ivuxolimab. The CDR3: CASSPRARGLDEQYF. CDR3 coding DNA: TGTGCCAGCAGTCCAAGGGCCAGAGGTTTGGACGAGCAGTACTTC.